The clone carrying this T cell receptor beta chain occurred a few times. This specimen belongs to a study of response to subunit inactivated influenza vaccine. TCRdb redid the calling of the RT-PCR reads with MiXCR, one entry per CDR3 protein. The sample has some 600,000 distinct CDR3 sequences, about 15% seen once. Losses at the gene ends were 3 bases for V and 6 bases for J; bases not matched to a gene: 12. The CDR3 contains 17 residues. This rearrangement joins TRBV12-3 or TRBV12-4 to TRBJ1-4; the match to TRBD1 covers 8 bases. Sample: PBMCs from blood, taken approximately 15 days before vaccination. The TCR was taken from a man aged 50-60 years who received an inactivated influenza vaccine. CDR3 in amino acids: CASSFRDRSSSDEKLFF. The CDR3 DNA sequence: TGTGCCAGCAGTTTCCGGGACAGGTCCTCTAGTGATGAAAAACTGTTTTTT.